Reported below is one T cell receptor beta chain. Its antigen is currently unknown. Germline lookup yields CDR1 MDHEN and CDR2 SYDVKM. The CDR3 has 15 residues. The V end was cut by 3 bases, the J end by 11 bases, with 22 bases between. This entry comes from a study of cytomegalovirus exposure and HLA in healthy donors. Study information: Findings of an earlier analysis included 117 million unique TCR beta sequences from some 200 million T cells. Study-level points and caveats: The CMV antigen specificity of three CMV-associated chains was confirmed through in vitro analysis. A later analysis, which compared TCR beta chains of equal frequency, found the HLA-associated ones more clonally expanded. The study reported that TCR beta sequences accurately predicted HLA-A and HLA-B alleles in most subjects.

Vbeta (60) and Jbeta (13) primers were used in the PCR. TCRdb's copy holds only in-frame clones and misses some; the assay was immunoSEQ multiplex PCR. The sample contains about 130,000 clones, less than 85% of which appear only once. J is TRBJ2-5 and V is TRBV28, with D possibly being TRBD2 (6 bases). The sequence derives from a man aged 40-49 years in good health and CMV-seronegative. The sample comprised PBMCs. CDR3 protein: CASSLGAGSPREQYF. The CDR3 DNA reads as TGTGCCAGCAGTTTGGGAGCCGGGAGCCCAAGGGAGCAGTACTTC.